One sample yielded the 30 T cell receptor beta chains listed below, sequenced in a study of shared clonotypes between healthy human individuals. Assay used: immunoSEQ multiplex PCR; TCRdb lists only in-frame clones, some missing. The sample holds over a million clones, around 78% seen once. The sample was memory CD4+ T cells from PBMCs. Stated subset: CD45RA-negative fraction. The origin of the receptors is a man between 18 and 29 years old in good health. Some clones in this sample may be carry-over from other donors' samples.

The chain carries TRBV28 and TRBJ2-2, with a possible D match to TRBD2 (6 bases). Looked up from germline, CDR1 is MDHEN and CDR2 is SYDVKM. Trimming took off 2 bases at V and 3 bases at J, with 31 bases between the two ends. The length of the CDR3 is 22 residues. CDR3 nucleotides: TGTGCCAGCAGTTTAGGTCTAGCGCCTTACCTGAAGGCCTTACGGGACACCGGGGAGCTGTTTTTT. It yields the protein CASSLGLAPYLKALRDTGELFF. Based on the CDR3 plus reference TRBV28 and TRBJ2-2, the full variable domain is DVKVTQSSRYLVKRTGEKVFLECVQDMDHENMFWYRQDPGLGLRLIYFSYDVKMKEKGDIPEGYSVSREKKERFSLILESASTNQTSMYLCASSLGLAPYLKALRDTGELFFGEGSRLTVL.

This clone was seen once. This chain joins TRBV6-5 and TRBJ1-2; 8 bases match TRBD1. There are 14 residues in the CDR3. V was clipped by 0 bases and J by 7 bases; unmatched bases: 4. Germline-derived CDR1 and CDR2 are MNHEY and SVGAGI. CDR3 bases: TGTGCCAGCAGTTACTCGGACAGGGTGGGTGGCTACACCTTC. Residues: CASSYSDRVGGYTF.

In its sample, this clone was seen once. The chain has TRBV4-3 and TRBJ1-2, with D possibly matching TRBD1 (5 bases). Germline assignment: CDR1 LGHNA and CDR2 YSLEER. The CDR3 extends over 16 amino acids. V was clipped by 0 bases and J by 3 bases, with 14 bases between them. This CDR3 reads CASSQDFAGHHYGYTF. CDR3 nucleotides: TGCGCCAGCAGCCAAGATTTCGCCGGACATCACTATGGCTACACCTTC.

Written as DNA, the CDR3 is TGCAGCGTTGCAACCGGGACGGCCGAAGGTACGCAGTATTTT. Its protein product is CSVATGTAEGTQYF. The chain recombines TRBV29-1 with TRBJ2-3; perhaps D is TRBD1 or TRBD2 (5 bases each). V lost 4 bases, J lost 8 bases, and 19 bases lay in between. The CDR3 totals 14 residues. Germline-derived CDR1 and CDR2 are SQVTM and ANQGSEA.

J is TRBJ1-2 and V is TRBV15; D perhaps matches TRBD1 (5 bases). Looked up from germline, CDR1 is LNHNV and CDR2 is YYDKDF (reference sequence). The CDR3 has 15 residues. V lost 0 bases to trimming and J lost 8 bases, with 16 bases between them. CDR3 in amino acids: CATSRDGAELWGYTF. CDR3 sequence (DNA): TGTGCCACCAGCAGAGATGGGGCTGAGCTATGGGGCTACACCTTC.

In the case of this clone: Other DNA sequences of this sample code for an identical CDR3. This rearrangement joins TRBV2 to TRBJ2-2, with D tentatively TRBD2 (7 bases). Per germline, CDR1 SNHLY and CDR2 FYNNEI. Trimming cost V 6 bases and J 4 bases, with 12 bases left between them. There are 14 residues in the CDR3. The DNA for the CDR3 is TGTGCCAGCAGAACAGGGAGGGGCACCGGGGAGCTGTTTTTT. Protein: CASRTGRGTGELFF. The entire variable domain, with the rest obtained from reference TRBV2 and TRBJ2-2, is as follows: EPEVTQTPSHQVTQMGQEVILRCVPISNHLYFYWYRQILGQKVEFLVSFYNNEISEKSEIFDDQFSVERPDGSNFTLKIRSTKLEDSAMYFCASRTGRGTGELFFGEGSRLTVL.

This chain links TRBV7-2 with TRBJ1-1, with 7 bases aligning to TRBD1. The V gene end was trimmed by 6 bases and the J gene end by 1 base; junction bases not matched to a gene: 14. In germline, CDR1 is SGHTA, CDR2 FQGNSA. The CDR3 spans 17 residues. The chain's CDR3 is CASREKRQGRGNTEAFF. In DNA form, the CDR3 reads TGTGCCAGCAGAGAAAAACGACAGGGCCGGGGGAACACTGAAGCTTTCTTT.

Comment on this clone: In the same sample, other DNA sequences code for this CDR3. V gene TRBV6-1 combines with J gene TRBJ1-5, with a tentative D call TRBD1 (5 bases). The germline V and J ends were trimmed by 0 bases and 4 bases, with 10 bases remaining between them. Germline CDR1 and CDR2: MNHNS and SASEGT. This CDR3 has 15 residues. The CDR3, as DNA: TGTGCCAGCAGTGAAGCGGGGTGGGGGAATCAGCCCCAGCATTTT. Its protein product is CASSEAGWGNQPQHF.

This rearrangement joins TRBV5-6 to TRBJ1-2; D is possibly TRBD1 (5 bases). The germline V gene has CDR1 SGHDT and CDR2 YYEEEE. CDR3 size: 14 residues. Trimming shortened V by 4 bases and J by 4 bases, and 14 bases separated the two germline ends. DNA for the CDR3: TGTGCCAGCAGCGTTAGACAGTCCCTCTATGGCTACACCTTC. Translating it yields CASSVRQSLYGYTF.

This clone was recorded many times. The chain recombines TRBV18 with TRBJ1-1; no definite D call. The CDR3 contains 14 residues. Germline V gene sequence: CDR1 KGHSH, CDR2 LQKENI. Trimming stripped 2 bases from V and 9 bases from J, with 16 bases between. The CDR3 DNA is TGTGCCAGCTCACCAGCGACGCCGGTATTACAAGCTTTCTTT. As protein: CASSPATPVLQAFF.

This sequence joins TRBV7-9 and TRBJ1-2, with D perhaps matching TRBD1 (6 bases). Germline loops: CDR1 SEHNR, CDR2 FQNEAQ (reference sequence). The V gene lost 1 base and the J gene lost 4 bases, with 13 bases spanning the gap. This CDR3 spans 15 amino acids. The CDR3 DNA reads as TGTGCCAGCAGCTTAGGCGGGACATCGGGCTATGGCTACACCTTC. It translates to CASSLGGTSGYGYTF. The full variable domain, its missing parts supplied by reference TRBV7-9 and TRBJ1-2, is DTGVSQNPRHKITKRGQNVTFRCDPISEHNRLYWYRQTLGQGPEFLTYFQNEAQLEKSRLLSDRFSAERPKGSFSTLEIQRTEQGDSAMYLCASSLGGTSGYGYTFGSGTRLTVV.

This clone was counted once. J is TRBJ1-1 and V is TRBV2; D is ambiguous. Germline CDR1 reads SNHLY; CDR2 reads FYNNEI. Trimming shortened V by 6 bases and J by 5 bases, and 13 bases separated the two germline ends. This CDR3 has 13 residues. The DNA of the CDR3 is TGTGCCAGCAGGGCCGAAGCCAGAACTGAAGCTTTCTTT. Translation: CASRAEARTEAFF.

About this clone: A much more abundant neighbour one base away suggests this may be a read error. The chain couples TRBV6-5 to TRBJ1-1; D gene uncertain. Per germline, CDR1 MNHEY and CDR2 SVGAGI. Trimming shortened V by 5 bases and J by 1 base, and 2 bases separated the two germline ends. The CDR3 is 11 amino acids. The CDR3 bases are TGTGCCAGCAGTGGGAACACTGAAGCTTTCTTT. It encodes CASSGNTEAFF.

For this clone: Different DNA sequences within this sample yield the same CDR3. The chain uses TRBV7-9 and TRBJ2-3; D might be TRBD2 (6 bases). From germline, CDR1 is SEHNR and CDR2 FQNEAQ (reference sequence). The CDR3 extends over 13 amino acids. The V end lost 5 bases, the J end lost 4 bases, and 10 bases lay between the germline ends. The CDR3 nucleotides are TGTGCCAGCAGCCTGGGGGGAGCAGATACGCAGTATTTT. This sequence encodes CASSLGGADTQYF.

This clone was recorded once. V usage is TRBV7-8 and J usage is TRBJ1-1; D might be TRBD1 (6 bases). The germline V gene has CDR1 SGHVS and CDR2 FQNEAQ. This CDR3 has 12 residues. The V end was cut by 2 bases, the J end by 11 bases, with 12 bases between. CDR3 in amino acids: CASSLLGAGAFF. The CDR3 DNA sequence: TGTGCCAGCAGCTTATTGGGGGCGGGGGCTTTCTTT.

This chain connects TRBV5-8 to TRBJ2-7, with 7 bases fitting TRBD2. This CDR3 is 12 amino acids long. The V gene's germline CDR1 is SGHTS and CDR2 YDEGEE. The ends lost 4 bases at V and 3 bases at J; junction bases unmatched: 1. The CDR3 is CASSQRGYEQYF. CDR3 DNA: TGTGCCAGCAGCCAGCGGGGCTACGAGCAGTACTTC.

The gene calls are TRBV19 and TRBJ1-2; D is unclear. CDR1 LNHDA and CDR2 SQIVND come from the germline V gene (reference sequence). V was cut by 4 bases and J by 2 bases, with 5 bases left in between. The CDR3 covers 12 residues. CDR3 residues: CASSTRNYGYTF. CDR3 coding DNA: TGTGCCAGTAGTACTAGAAACTATGGCTACACCTTC.

The chain has TRBV19 and TRBJ1-2, with D possibly TRBD1 on 5 matching bases. Trimming removed 5 bases at V and 5 bases at J, with 15 bases between. Per the germline V gene, CDR1 is LNHDA and CDR2 is SQIVND (reference sequence). This CDR3 comprises 14 residues. The chain's CDR3 is CASSPQAVAYGYTF. The CDR3 DNA is TGTGCCAGTAGTCCACAGGCCGTAGCTTATGGCTACACCTTC.

A few counts support this clone. The rearrangement uses TRBV5-1 and TRBJ2-7; D gene ambiguous. Germline values: CDR1 SGHRS, CDR2 YFSETQ. V lost 1 base and J lost 3, with 8 bases in between. The CDR3 sequence is 13 residues long. CDR3: CASSLTRGYEQYF. CDR3 DNA: TGCGCCAGCAGCTTGACGAGAGGCTACGAGCAGTACTTC.

This clone appeared a single time. The chain uses TRBV6-6 and TRBJ1-4; 7 positions agree with TRBD1. The CDR3 sequence is 13 residues long. The germline CDR1 and CDR2 sequences are MNHNY and SVGAGI (reference sequence). Trimming cost V 5 bases and J 4 bases; bases outside gene matches: 1. The CDR3 DNA sequence: TGTGCCAGCAGTACAGGGGATAATGAAAAACTGTTTTTT. This codes for CASSTGDNEKLFF.

The chain recombines TRBV7-3 with TRBJ2-4; 8 positions match TRBD1. With 4 bases clipped from V and 6 bases from J, the junction kept 5 bases outside the gene matches. CDR3 size: 14 residues. Germline assignment: CDR1 SGHTA and CDR2 FQGTGA. DNA for the CDR3: TGTGCCAGCAGCTCCACGGGACAGGCAAACATTCAGTACTTC. This translates into CASSSTGQANIQYF.

The chain is built from TRBV5-1 and TRBJ2-2, with 10 bases matching TRBD2. The CDR3 length is 18 residues. The germline V gene encodes CDR1 SGHRS and CDR2 YFSETQ. With 5 bases clipped from V and 5 bases from J, the junction kept 15 bases outside the gene matches. CDR3 loop: CASRDGASGSVVTGELFF. Here the CDR3 DNA reads TGCGCCAGCAGGGATGGCGCTAGCGGGAGTGTGGTTACCGGGGAGCTGTTTTTT.

Note on this clone: A single base separates this from a much larger clone, so it may be a read error. The chain recombines TRBV28 with TRBJ2-7, with TRBD1 matching over 9 bases. The CDR3 is made up of 15 amino acids. Per the germline V gene, CDR1 is MDHEN and CDR2 is SYDVKM. The CDR3 spells CVSSSPGQGSYEQYF. In DNA, the CDR3 is TGTGTCAGCAGTTCTCCGGGACAGGGTTCTTACGAGCAGTACTTC.

This clone was counted once. The chain links TRBV9 to TRBJ2-2; D call uncertain. Germline CDR1 and CDR2: SGDLS and YYNGEE. With 4 bases removed from V and 0 bases from J, the gap between germline ends came to 13 bases. This CDR3 contains 16 residues. DNA for the CDR3: TGTGCCAGCAGCCCAAGCATAGCCGCGAACACCGGGGAGCTGTTTTTT. Its protein is CASSPSIAANTGELFF.

V and J are TRBV7-9 and TRBJ1-1, with 7 nucleotides matching TRBD1. This CDR3 has 16 residues. Per the germline V gene, CDR1 is SEHNR and CDR2 is FQNEAQ (reference sequence). Trimming took 3 bases from V and 6 from J; bases not matched to a gene: 13. CDR3 coding DNA: TGTGCCAGCAGCTTCCAATCGCTATGGGGGACAGCTGAAGCTTTCTTT. This encodes CASSFQSLWGTAEAFF.

This rearrangement joins TRBV29-1 to TRBJ2-7; D is ambiguous. Germline V CDR1 and CDR2: SQVTM, ANQGSEA. The V end was cut by 3 bases, the J end by 2 bases, with 8 bases between. The CDR3 runs to 12 residues. CDR3 nucleotide sequence: TGCAGCGTTGAGACGGATACCTACGAGCAGTACTTC. This sequence encodes CSVETDTYEQYF.

V and J are TRBV9 and TRBJ2-2, with a tentative D call TRBD1 (8 bases). Germline V CDR1 and CDR2: SGDLS, YYNGEE. CDR3 length: 19 amino acids. V was clipped by 0 bases and J by 2 bases, with 20 bases between them. This CDR3 reads CASSVGRQGQRENTGELFF. CDR3 nucleotides: TGTGCCAGCAGCGTAGGCCGACAGGGGCAGCGGGAAAACACCGGGGAGCTGTTTTTT.

The rearrangement uses TRBV2 and TRBJ1-1, with TRBD1 matching over 7 bases. The CDR3 sequence is 12 residues long. V shed 10 bases, J shed 4 bases, and the junction held 6 bases outside the gene matches. Germline V gene lookup returns CDR1 SNHLY and CDR2 FYNNEI. CDR3: CANRGGGTEAFF. The CDR3 DNA sequence: TGTGCCAACAGGGGAGGAGGCACTGAAGCTTTCTTT.

The chain's CDR3 is CASSQFRGIYYEQYF. CDR3 DNA: TGCGCCAGCAGCCAATTTCGCGGGATCTACTACGAGCAGTACTTC. The chain links TRBV4-3 to TRBJ2-7, with a tentative D call TRBD2 (6 bases). Germline loops: CDR1 LGHNA, CDR2 YSLEER. This CDR3 has 15 residues. Between the trimmed V and J ends, which lost 2 bases and 3 bases, there was a span of 14 bases.

The chain has TRBV4-1 and TRBJ1-4; weak D call: TRBD1 (5 bases). The V and J ends lost 1 base and 3 bases respectively, with 9 bases between them. From germline, CDR1 is MGHRA and CDR2 YSYEKL. This CDR3 region has 15 residues. The CDR3 sequence is CASSQVGAPNEKLFF. CDR3 bases: TGCGCCAGCAGCCAAGTTGGGGCCCCTAATGAAAAACTGTTTTTT.